This passage covers 22 T cell receptor beta chains from one sample sequenced in a study of vaccination and CD4 T cells after COVID-19. Antigens for these TCRs are unknown. CD4+ T cells that had been cultured provided DNA sequenced with the Oncomine TCR Beta short-read assay. TCRdb called the PCR reads again in MiXCR, with one record for every CDR3 protein. The sample records about 26,000 distinct CDR3 sequences, less than 50% being singletons. Treatment here: roughly 11-day PBMC culture with coronavirus spike peptide pools or control peptides (ViraFEST assay). The material sequenced was CD4+ T cells from blood, cultured in vitro. The receptors derive from a human donor who had recovered from COVID-19.

The sample holds one count of this clonotype. The V call is TRBV28, the J call TRBJ1-2, with TRBD1 identical over 10 bases. The CDR3 loop spans 14 amino acids. The V segment lost 8 bases and the J segment 4 bases; nucleotides outside the gene matches: 7. CDR1 and CDR2 (germline): MDHEN, SYDVKM. Written as DNA, the CDR3 is TGTGCCAGCGACGACAGGGGGCAGAGCTATGGCTACACCTTC. Its protein product is CASDDRGQSYGYTF.

On this clonotype itself: The final CDR3 position lacks the conserved phenylalanine or tryptophan, pointing to a likely read error. The chain uses TRBV5-1 and TRBJ1-2; 7 positions match TRBD1. The germline V gene has CDR1 SGHRS and CDR2 YFSETQ. The V gene end was trimmed by 0 bases and the J gene end by 4 bases; junction bases not matched to a gene: 3. The CDR3 is made up of 14 amino acids. The CDR3 here is CASSLEGTAYGYTL. In DNA, the CDR3 is TGCGCCAGCAGCTTGGAGGGGACAGCCTATGGCTACACCCTC.

V gene TRBV30 combines with J gene TRBJ1-2; 12 bases agree with TRBD1. The CDR3 has 15 amino acids. Germline-derived CDR1 and CDR2 are GTSNPN and SVGIG (reference sequence). The J segment lost 6 bases and the V segment lost 4 bases, leaving 9 bases of the junction unmatched. CDR3 sequence (DNA): TGTGCCTGGATTTTGTGGGGACAGGGGGCAAATGGCTACACCTTC. It translates to CAWILWGQGANGYTF.

This clonotype has a handful of counts. The chain carries TRBV28 and TRBJ1-5; no firm D call. V was cut by 10 bases and J by 12 bases, with 19 bases left in between. This CDR3 region has 12 residues. CDR1 is MDHEN and CDR2 is SYDVKM in the germline V gene. The CDR3 protein is CATAKGGHLQHF. The CDR3 DNA sequence: TGTGCCACCGCTAAGGGCGGCCATCTCCAGCATTTT.

The J gene is TRBJ1-6, the V gene TRBV5-6, with no clear D. This CDR3 comprises 16 residues. Trimming took off 6 bases at V and 0 bases at J, with 13 bases between the two ends. Looked up from germline, CDR1 is SGHDT and CDR2 is YYEEEE. This CDR3 reads CASTPRRDSYNSPLHF. The CDR3 bases are TGTGCCAGCACCCCCCGCAGAGACTCCTATAATTCACCCCTCCACTTT.

This clonotype has just a few counts. The rearrangement links TRBV20-1 to TRBJ2-3; no definite D call. The CDR3 runs 10 residues. Trimming shortened V by 2 bases and J by 4 bases, and 1 base separated the two germline ends. The germline gives CDR1 DFQATT, CDR2 SNEGSKA (reference sequence). The CDR3 loop reads CSARSDTQYF. For the CDR3, the DNA is TGCAGTGCTAGATCAGATACGCAGTATTTT.

This chain connects TRBV7-2 to TRBJ1-3, with 7 bases lining up with TRBD1. CDR3 length: 15 residues. J lost 2 bases, V lost 5 bases, and 6 bases had no gene match. Germline CDR1 reads SGHTA; CDR2 reads FQGNSA. CDR3 amino acids: CASSPRDRTGNTIYF. DNA of the CDR3: TGTGCCAGCAGCCCCCGGGACAGAACTGGAAACACCATATATTTT. Full variable domain (missing parts from reference TRBV7-2 and TRBJ1-3): GAGVSQSPSNKVTEKGKDVELRCDPISGHTALYWYRQSLGQGLEFLIYFQGNSAPDKSGLPSDRFSAERTGGSVSTLTIQRTQQEDSAVYLCASSPRDRTGNTIYFGEGSWLTVV.

The CDR3 here is CASSVEQGLNSPLHF. Here the CDR3 DNA reads TGTGCCAGCAGCGTAGAACAGGGGTTAAATTCACCCCTCCACTTT. V usage is TRBV9 and J usage is TRBJ1-6; 7 bases fit TRBD1. Germline CDR1 is SGDLS and CDR2 is YYNGEE. This CDR3 contains 15 residues. V was clipped by 0 bases and J by 7 bases; unmatched bases: 4.

This sequence joins TRBV28 and TRBJ1-4; D call uncertain. With 3 bases removed from V and 4 bases from J, the gap between germline ends came to 6 bases. The CDR3 is 13 amino acids. Germline lookup yields CDR1 MDHEN and CDR2 SYDVKM. CDR3 sequence: CASSLGSNEKLFF. The DNA for the CDR3 is TGTGCCAGCAGTTTGGGCAGTAATGAAAAACTGTTTTTT.

This clonotype was counted between two and nine times. This chain connects TRBV2 to TRBJ2-2, with 11 bases lining up with TRBD1. CDR1 is SNHLY, CDR2 FYNNEI, per germline. This CDR3 region has 14 residues. Trimming took 6 bases from V and 5 from J; bases not matched to a gene: 2. CDR3 coding DNA: TGTGCCAGCAGACGGGACAGGGGGACCGGGGAGCTGTTTTTT. This translates into CASRRDRGTGELFF.

This clonotype was observed a few times. CDR3 in amino acids: CATSTRLAGTTDTQYF. Here the CDR3 DNA reads TGTGCCACCAGCACTCGGCTAGCGGGAACAACAGATACGCAGTATTTT. The chain recombines TRBV15 with TRBJ2-3; 9 nucleotides match TRBD2. The CDR3 extends over 16 amino acids. Per the germline V gene, CDR1 is LNHNV and CDR2 is YYDKDF (reference sequence). Losses at the gene ends were 4 bases for V and 3 bases for J; bases not matched to a gene: 8.

This clonotype turned up a few times. The chain joins TRBV20-1 to TRBJ2-7; D is possibly TRBD2 (6 bases). The germline V gene has CDR1 DFQATT and CDR2 SNEGSKA (reference sequence). The V end lost 6 bases, the J end lost 0 bases, and 24 bases lay between the germline ends. This CDR3 spans 17 amino acids. CDR3: CSALKSGTFYYSYEQYF. CDR3 bases: TGCAGTGCACTAAAATCCGGGACTTTCTATTACTCCTACGAGCAGTACTTC.

This chain connects TRBV4-3 to TRBJ2-7; unclear D gene. CDR1 and CDR2 (germline): LGHNA, YSLEER. The CDR3 is 16 residues long. V was cut by 4 bases and J by 1 base, with 17 bases left in between. The CDR3 sequence: CASSRALSITSYEQYF. CDR3 nucleotide sequence: TGCGCCAGCAGCCGTGCCCTGTCCATTACTTCCTACGAGCAGTACTTC.

The chain combines TRBV20-1 with TRBJ2-1; 7 bases agree with TRBD2. The CDR3 length is 17 residues. Germline-derived CDR1 and CDR2 are DFQATT and SNEGSKA (reference sequence). The V gene end was trimmed by 0 bases and the J gene end by 5 bases; junction bases not matched to a gene: 13. As DNA, the CDR3 is TGCAGTGCTAGAGATCCCCGGGGTAGCGGGTTGAACAATGAGCAGTTCTTC. Translated: CSARDPRGSGLNNEQFF.

In its sample, this clonotype was seen once. The genes are TRBV12-3 or TRBV12-4 and TRBJ2-1, with 9 bases aligning to TRBD2. The V segment lost 3 bases and the J segment 8 bases; nucleotides outside the gene matches: 8. CDR3 length: 15 amino acids. CDR3 in amino acids: CASSFWASGNYEQFF. The DNA for the CDR3 is TGTGCCAGCAGTTTTTGGGCTAGCGGGAACTATGAGCAGTTCTTC.

This clonotype has a handful of counts. The CDR3 loop is CASEDRGDGYTF. The CDR3 nucleotides read TGTGCCAGCGAGGACAGGGGGGATGGCTACACCTTC. This chain joins TRBV6-1 and TRBJ1-2; 10 positions agree with TRBD1. Unmatched junction bases numbered 3, after V lost 8 bases and J lost 6 bases. The CDR3 spans 12 residues. CDR1 and CDR2 (germline): MNHNS, SASEGT.

This clonotype has a handful of counts. The CDR3: CASSPRRDRGPISYNSPLHF. The CDR3 DNA reads TGTGCCAGCAGTCCACGCCGGGACAGGGGGCCGATCTCCTATAATTCACCCCTCCACTTT. V is TRBV28 and J is TRBJ1-6, with 12 bases matching TRBD1. CDR1 and CDR2 from the germline V gene are MDHEN and SYDVKM. Trimming removed 5 bases from V and 0 bases from J; junction bases left unmatched: 11. CDR3 size: 20 residues.

The rearrangement links TRBV5-1 to TRBJ1-6; 10 nucleotides align to TRBD1. Germline V CDR1 and CDR2: SGHRS, YFSETQ. This CDR3 contains 14 residues. V lost 0 bases and J lost 9; bases outside the gene matches: 0. The CDR3 sequence: CASSLGQGASPLHF. The CDR3 DNA reads as TGCGCCAGCAGCTTGGGACAGGGGGCTTCACCCCTCCACTTT.

The sample holds a few counts of this clonotype. V gene TRBV28 combines with J gene TRBJ1-6; perhaps TRBD1 as D (5 bases). Germline assignment: CDR1 MDHEN and CDR2 SYDVKM. The germline V and J ends were trimmed by 3 bases and 9 bases, with 12 bases remaining between them. This CDR3 is built from 14 residues. For the CDR3, the DNA is TGTGCCAGCAGTTTTGTTCGGGGGTTTTCACCCCTCCACTTT. Residues: CASSFVRGFSPLHF.

The chain employs TRBV7-9 and TRBJ2-5, with TRBD1 matching over 12 bases. This CDR3 is 15 amino acids long. V shed 3 bases and J 5 bases; nucleotides not matched to a gene: 4. Per germline, CDR1 SEHNR and CDR2 FQNEAQ (reference sequence). This chain's CDR3 is CASSLGQGAVETQYF. The CDR3 nucleotides read TGTGCCAGCAGCTTGGGACAGGGGGCTGTGGAGACCCAGTACTTC.

The rearrangement links TRBV7-2 to TRBJ2-3; 8 nucleotides agree with TRBD2. The CDR3 has 15 residues. The germline CDR1 and CDR2 sequences are SGHTA and FQGNSA. Trimming at V came to 6 bases and at J to 2 bases, leaving 7 bases not matched to a gene. The CDR3 DNA reads TGTGCCAGCAGTTTGACACTAGCGGCCACAGATACGCAGTATTTT. Translating gives CASSLTLAATDTQYF.

The rearrangement uses TRBV7-2 and TRBJ2-3, with 12 positions matching TRBD2. Germline V gene sequence: CDR1 SGHTA, CDR2 FQGNSA. V shed 0 bases, J shed 6 bases, and the junction held 4 bases outside the gene matches. The CDR3 runs 16 residues. The CDR3 loop reads CASSLAPSGRGDTQYF. For the CDR3, the DNA is TGTGCCAGCAGCTTAGCGCCTAGCGGGAGGGGGGATACGCAGTATTTT.